Each of the 24 T cell receptor beta chains below was sequenced from the same sample in a study of cytomegalovirus exposure and HLA in healthy donors. PCR was performed using 60 Vbeta and 13 Jbeta primers. The data were produced by immunoSEQ multiplex PCR, yet TCRdb's version contains in-frame clones alone and is incomplete. The data show around 190,000 clones, 70% to 80% seen once. Sequencing was done on a sample of PBMCs. The receptor source for this set is a man in his 60s in good health and CMV-seronegative.

The chain has TRBV27 and TRBJ2-3, with 14 bases fitting TRBD2. Germline CDR1 MNHEY, CDR2 SMNVEV (reference sequence). This CDR3 contains 15 residues. V was clipped by 5 bases and J by 5 bases; unmatched bases: 3. CDR3 in DNA: TGTGCCAGCAGTCCCGGGACTAGCGGGAGAGATACGCAGTATTTT. Translation gives CASSPGTSGRDTQYF.

The chain combines TRBV2 with TRBJ1-5; 9 bases match TRBD1. Germline V lookup: CDR1 SNHLY, CDR2 FYNNEI. The CDR3 is 12 amino acids. The trim removed 8 bases at V and 9 bases at J, leaving 5 bases unmatched. CDR3 in amino acids: CASGQGRLPQHF. Written as DNA, the CDR3 is TGTGCCAGCGGACAGGGGCGACTGCCCCAGCATTTT.

This clone was found once. The chain has TRBV9 and TRBJ1-2; 10 bases match TRBD1. With V trimmed by 3 bases and J by 3 bases, 8 bases remained unmatched. Germline V lookup: CDR1 SGDLS, CDR2 YYNGEE. CDR3 length: 16 residues. The CDR3 sequence is CASSGGTGASDYGYTF. In DNA form, the CDR3 reads TGTGCCAGCAGCGGGGGGACAGGGGCGTCGGACTATGGCTACACCTTC. Full variable domain (missing parts from reference TRBV9 and TRBJ1-2): DSGVTQTPKHLITATGQRVTLRCSPRSGDLSVYWYQQSLDQGLQFLIQYYNGEERAKGNILERFSAQQFPDLHSELNLSSLELGDSALYFCASSGGTGASDYGYTFGSGTRLTVV.

Details on this clone: At one of its ends the junction is not consistent with the germline gene, which may arise from a read error. This chain connects TRBV6-1 to TRBJ1-5; D possibly corresponds to TRBD1 (6 bases). Germline assignment: CDR1 MNHNS and CDR2 SASEGT. CDR3 length: 15 residues. In nucleotides, the CDR3 is TGTGCCAGCAGTGAGATCGAGCTGTCAGGACAGCCCCAGAATTTT. It translates to CASSEIELSGQPQNF.

The chain joins TRBV19 to TRBJ1-1, with D tentatively TRBD1 (6 bases). V lost 2 bases, J lost 4 bases, and 17 bases lay in between. In germline, CDR1 is LNHDA, CDR2 SQIVND (reference sequence). The CDR3 covers 16 residues. The CDR3 loop is CASSINGAGVGTEAFF. CDR3 sequence (DNA): TGTGCCAGTAGTATAAACGGGGCAGGGGTGGGCACTGAAGCTTTCTTT.

This clone was counted once. This chain joins TRBV5-4 and TRBJ2-3, with D possibly being TRBD2 (6 bases). The CDR3 length is 16 residues. V was trimmed by 4 bases and J by 0 bases, leaving 15 bases between them. In germline, CDR1 is SGHNT, CDR2 YYREEE (reference sequence). CDR3 DNA: TGTGCCAGCAGCATCTACGGGGGTGGGAGCACAGATACGCAGTATTTT. As protein: CASSIYGGGSTDTQYF. Full variable domain (rest looked up from reference TRBV5-4 and TRBJ2-3): ETGVTQSPTHLIKTRGQQVTLRCSSQSGHNTVSWYQQALGQGPQFIFQYYREEENGRGNFPPRFSGLQFPNYSSELNVNALELDDSALYLCASSIYGGGSTDTQYFGPGTRLTVL.

Remarks on this clone: The junction shows a germline mismatch at one end, possibly a read error. Different DNA sequences within this sample yield the same CDR3. The rearrangement links TRBV5-4 to TRBJ2-3, with 9 bases fitting TRBD2. Germline V lookup: CDR1 SGHNT, CDR2 YYREEE (reference sequence). The CDR3 runs to 15 residues. CDR3: CASSSSGRPTDTQYF. In DNA, the CDR3 is TGCGCCAGCAGCAGTAGCGGGAGACCCACAGATACGCAGTATTTT. The full variable domain, with the rest looked up from reference TRBV5-4 and TRBJ2-3, is ETGVTQSPTHLIKTRGQQVTLRCSSQSGHNTVSWYQQALGQGPQFIFQYYREEENGRGNFPPRFSGLQFPNYSSELNVNALELDDSALYLCASSSSGRPTDTQYFGPGTRLTVL.

In regard to this clone: Because the CDR3's place on the DNA is in doubt, the DNA is left out and the CDR3 is given as listed by TCRdb. The genes are TRBV7-8 and TRBJ1-1; the D call in the table, TRBD1, was not verified against the DNA. The germline gives CDR1 SGHVS, CDR2 FQNEAQ. The CDR3 region is 14 residues in length, termini included. The CDR3 sequence: CASSEVATGARLFF.

This sequence joins TRBV2 and TRBJ1-2, with 10 nucleotides matching TRBD1. V lost 2 bases and J lost 8; bases outside the gene matches: 11. This CDR3 region has 16 residues. The germline gives CDR1 SNHLY, CDR2 FYNNEI. CDR3 in amino acids: CASSELGTGDPWGYTF. CDR3 DNA: TGTGCCAGCAGTGAACTTGGGACAGGGGATCCTTGGGGCTACACCTTC.

The chain employs TRBV5-4 and TRBJ2-1, with 12 bases that match TRBD1. J lost 5 bases, V lost 4 bases, and 10 bases had no gene match. Germline V lookup: CDR1 SGHNT, CDR2 YYREEE (reference sequence). This CDR3 has 17 amino acids. The chain's CDR3 is CASSPGTGGWSHNEQFF. In DNA form, the CDR3 reads TGTGCCAGCAGCCCCGGGACAGGGGGCTGGTCACACAATGAGCAGTTCTTC.

The rearrangement joins TRBV9 to TRBJ2-1; D possibly corresponds to TRBD2 (5 bases). The V end was cut by 4 bases, the J end by 6 bases, with 17 bases between. Germline assignment: CDR1 SGDLS and CDR2 YYNGEE. CDR3 length: 15 residues. The CDR3 nucleotides read TGTGCCAGCAGCCCTCGGACTCCCCCTGGCAATGAGCAGTTCTTC. It codes for CASSPRTPPGNEQFF.

This clone is a singleton in its sample. The V and J genes are TRBV30 and TRBJ2-7; TRBD2 matches 7 bases. The CDR3 consists of 15 residues. Trimming removed 0 bases from V and 4 bases from J; junction bases left unmatched: 9. Germline V lookup: CDR1 GTSNPN, CDR2 SVGIG (reference sequence). This CDR3 reads CAWSVLGGRVYEQYF. CDR3 coding DNA: TGTGCCTGGAGTGTACTTGGCGGGAGAGTTTACGAGCAGTACTTC.

The rearrangement links TRBV5-8 to TRBJ1-5; D is uncertain. The germline V gene encodes CDR1 SGHTS and CDR2 YDEGEE. The CDR3 is 13 amino acids. Trimming took 4 bases from V and 4 from J, leaving 9 bases between them. DNA of the CDR3: TGTGCCAGCAGCAGGAGGAGGAATCAGCCCCAGCATTTT. Translation gives CASSRRRNQPQHF.

In this sample, this clone turned up a few times. This chain links TRBV4-3 with TRBJ1-2; perhaps TRBD1 as D (6 bases). The V gene lost 0 bases and the J gene lost 4 bases, with 12 bases spanning the gap. The CDR3 contains 15 residues. Germline assignment: CDR1 LGHNA and CDR2 YSLEER. In DNA, the CDR3 is TGCGCCAGCAGCCAAGATAGCAGGGGAGTCTATGGCTACACCTTC. Its protein is CASSQDSRGVYGYTF.

This clone came up once. V is TRBV2 and J is TRBJ1-5, with D uncertain. The CDR3 spans 15 residues. The germline V gene has CDR1 SNHLY and CDR2 FYNNEI. With 7 bases removed from V and 7 bases from J, the gap between germline ends came to 20 bases. The CDR3 sequence is CASNPEGSGRQPQHF. The CDR3 DNA reads TGTGCCAGCAACCCAGAGGGTTCCGGTCGCCAGCCCCAGCATTTT.

This clone was seen a single time. The chain couples TRBV7-3 to TRBJ2-1; TRBD2 aligns across 12 bases. J was trimmed by 10 bases and V by 4 bases; bases with no gene match: 5. The CDR3 runs 14 residues. Germline CDR1 SGHTA, CDR2 FQGTGA. The CDR3 sequence is CASSSGLAGGEQFF. The DNA of the CDR3 is TGTGCCAGCAGCTCGGGACTAGCGGGTGGAGAGCAGTTCTTC.

The table lists this clone with a few counts. The rearrangement joins TRBV11-1 to TRBJ2-1, with D perhaps matching TRBD2 (5 bases). The CDR3 is 12 residues long. Between the trimmed V and J ends, which lost 5 bases and 10 bases, there was a span of 12 bases. CDR1 and CDR2 (germline): SGHAT, FQDESV (reference sequence). The CDR3: CASSPSREEQFF. CDR3 nucleotide sequence: TGTGCCAGCAGCCCTAGCCGGGAAGAGCAGTTCTTC.

This chain joins TRBV27 and TRBJ1-4, with unresolved D. This CDR3 is built from 14 residues. CDR1 MNHEY and CDR2 SMNVEV come from the germline V gene (reference sequence). V gave up 6 bases and J gave up 5 bases, with 13 bases separating them. DNA for the CDR3: TGTGCCAGCAGGGGAGGTCTGATGAATGAAAAACTGTTTTTT. It encodes CASRGGLMNEKLFF.

This clone appeared a single time. A read error may produce the germline difference seen at one junction end. The J gene is TRBJ2-1, the V gene TRBV7-7; 10 positions agree with TRBD1. The CDR3 extends over 16 amino acids. Germline loops: CDR1 SSHAT, CDR2 FNYEAQ (reference sequence). In nucleotides, the CDR3 is TGTGCTAGCAGCGCACGTCCCGGGACAGGGGCCAATGAGCAGTTCTTC. Residues: CASSARPGTGANEQFF. Drawing the rest from reference TRBV7-7 and TRBJ2-1, the complete variable domain is GAGVSQSPRYKVTKRGQDVTLRCDPISSHATLYWYQQALGQGPEFLTYFNYEAQPDKSGLPSDRFSAERPEGSISTLTIQRTEQRDSAMYRCASSARPGTGANEQFFGPGTRLTVL.

The CDR3 bases are TGTGCCAGCAGTGCCGGGGTGAACACTGAAGCTTTCTTT. It is translated as CASSAGVNTEAFF. The chain joins TRBV6-6 to TRBJ1-1; D is ambiguous. This CDR3 contains 13 residues. From germline, CDR1 is MNHNY and CDR2 SVGAGI (reference sequence). The V end was cut by 5 bases, the J end by 0 bases, with 7 bases between.

To note about this clone: A read error may account for a junction end that differs from germline. This sequence joins TRBV7-9 and TRBJ2-7, with 9 bases aligning to TRBD1. From germline, CDR1 is SEHNR and CDR2 FQNEAQ (reference sequence). The CDR3 is 12 residues long. The CDR3 sequence: CSSSRTGDEQYF. The DNA of the CDR3 is TGTTCCAGCAGCCGGACAGGGGACGAGCAGTACTTC.

The chain uses TRBV28 and TRBJ1-1; D perhaps matches TRBD1 (6 bases). The CDR3 loop spans 14 amino acids. V gave up 5 bases and J gave up 2 bases, with 12 bases separating them. Germline V gene data show CDR1 as MDHEN and CDR2 as SYDVKM. This CDR3 is CASSLWGGNTEAFF. CDR3 DNA sequence: TGTGCCAGCAGTCTGTGGGGGGGCAACACTGAAGCTTTCTTT. The full variable domain, completed using reference TRBV28 and TRBJ1-1, is DVKVTQSSRYLVKRTGEKVFLECVQDMDHENMFWYRQDPGLGLRLIYFSYDVKMKEKGDIPEGYSVSREKKERFSLILESASTNQTSMYLCASSLWGGNTEAFFGQGTRLTVV.

This chain links TRBV5-1 with TRBJ2-7, with 13 bases aligning to TRBD2. CDR1 is SGHRS, CDR2 YFSETQ, per germline. There are 17 residues in the CDR3. The J segment lost 0 bases and the V segment lost 3 bases, leaving 6 bases of the junction unmatched. DNA for the CDR3: TGCGCCAGCAGCTCCGGACTAGCGGGGGTAAGCTCCTACGAGCAGTACTTC. This sequence encodes CASSSGLAGVSSYEQYF.

This clone has just one count. The V and J genes are TRBV27 and TRBJ2-1, with 8 bases aligning to TRBD2. The CDR3 extends over 17 amino acids. In germline, CDR1 is MNHEY, CDR2 SMNVEV (reference sequence). Trimming removed 5 bases from V and 5 bases from J; junction bases left unmatched: 14. For the CDR3, the DNA is TGTGCCAGCAGTCCCTCCCGGCCGGGACTAGGGAACAATGAGCAGTTCTTC. Translating gives CASSPSRPGLGNNEQFF.